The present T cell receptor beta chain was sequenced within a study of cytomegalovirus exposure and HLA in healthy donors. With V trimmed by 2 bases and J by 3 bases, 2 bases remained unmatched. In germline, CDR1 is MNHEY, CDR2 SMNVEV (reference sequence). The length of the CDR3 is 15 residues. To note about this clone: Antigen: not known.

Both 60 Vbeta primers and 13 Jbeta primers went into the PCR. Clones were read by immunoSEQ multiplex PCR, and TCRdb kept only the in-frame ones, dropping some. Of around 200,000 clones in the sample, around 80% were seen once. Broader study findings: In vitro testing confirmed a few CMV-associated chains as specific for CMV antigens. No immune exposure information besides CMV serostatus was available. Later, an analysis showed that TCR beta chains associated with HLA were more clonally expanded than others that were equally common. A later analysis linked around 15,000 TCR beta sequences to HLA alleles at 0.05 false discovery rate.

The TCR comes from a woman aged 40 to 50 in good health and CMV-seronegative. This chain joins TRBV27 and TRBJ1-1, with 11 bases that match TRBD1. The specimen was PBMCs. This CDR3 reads CASSLGQGAYTEAFF. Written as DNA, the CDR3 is TGTGCCAGCAGTTTAGGACAGGGGGCTTACACTGAAGCTTTCTTT.